Described below is a single TCR beta chain sequence and its context. The CDR3 has 12 residues. Germline CDR1 is ENHRY and CDR2 is SYGVKD. Trimming removed 6 bases at V and 6 bases at J, with 9 bases between. The data are from a study of shared clonotypes between healthy human individuals. Profiled with immunoSEQ multiplex PCR; TCRdb holds only in-frame clones, not every one. The sample comprises over a million clones, under 80% of which are singletons, and about 1.5% rests with the top ten. Material: memory CD4+ T cells sorted from blood. Noted subset: CD45RA-negative fraction. The sequence was obtained from a man aged 18 to 29 in good health. The V gene is TRBV10-3, the J gene TRBJ1-5; D is perhaps TRBD1 (6 bases). This chain's CDR3 is CAISEQGQPQHF. The CDR3 DNA is TGTGCCATCAGCGAACAGGGTCAGCCCCAGCATTTT.